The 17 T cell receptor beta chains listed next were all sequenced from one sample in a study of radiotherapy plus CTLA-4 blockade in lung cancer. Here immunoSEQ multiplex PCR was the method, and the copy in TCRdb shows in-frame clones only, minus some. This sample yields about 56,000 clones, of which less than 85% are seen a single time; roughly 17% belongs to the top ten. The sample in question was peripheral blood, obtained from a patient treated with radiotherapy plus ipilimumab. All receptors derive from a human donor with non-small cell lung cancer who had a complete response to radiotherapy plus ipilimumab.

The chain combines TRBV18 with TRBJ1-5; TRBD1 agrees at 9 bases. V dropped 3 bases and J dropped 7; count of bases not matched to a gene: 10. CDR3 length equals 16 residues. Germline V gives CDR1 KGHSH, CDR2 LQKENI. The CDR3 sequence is CASSPPRGQGNQPQHF. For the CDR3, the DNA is TGTGCCAGCTCACCGCCGAGGGGACAGGGAAACCAGCCCCAGCATTTT. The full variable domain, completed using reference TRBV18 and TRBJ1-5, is NAGVMQNPRHLVRRRGQEARLRCSPMKGHSHVYWYRQLPEEGLKFMVYLQKENIIDESGMPKERFSAEFPKEGPSILRIQQVVRGDSAAYFCASSPPRGQGNQPQHFGDGTRLSIL.

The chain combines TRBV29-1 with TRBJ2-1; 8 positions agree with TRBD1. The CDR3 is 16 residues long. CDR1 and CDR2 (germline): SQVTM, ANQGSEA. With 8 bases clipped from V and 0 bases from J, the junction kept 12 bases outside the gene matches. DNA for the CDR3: TGCAGCTTTGGACAGGGACGTGCGGACTCCTACAATGAGCAGTTCTTC. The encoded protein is CSFGQGRADSYNEQFF.

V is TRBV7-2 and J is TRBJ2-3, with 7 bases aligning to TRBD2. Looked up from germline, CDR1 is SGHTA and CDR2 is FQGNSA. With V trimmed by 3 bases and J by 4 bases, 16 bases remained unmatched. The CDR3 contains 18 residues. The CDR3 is CASSLPPGWREKADTQYF. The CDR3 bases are TGTGCCAGCAGCTTGCCCCCGGGGTGGCGGGAGAAGGCAGATACGCAGTATTTT.

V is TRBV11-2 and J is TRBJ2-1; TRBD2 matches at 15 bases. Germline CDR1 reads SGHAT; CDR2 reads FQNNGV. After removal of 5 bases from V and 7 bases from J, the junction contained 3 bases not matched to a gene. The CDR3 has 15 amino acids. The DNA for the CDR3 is TGTGCCAGCAGCACAGGACTAGCGGGGGGGAATGAGCAGTTCTTC. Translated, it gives CASSTGLAGGNEQFF.

In nucleotides, the CDR3 is TGTGCCTGGAGGTCTACTAGCGGGAGTGCCTTAAGCACAGATACGCAGTATTTT. This encodes CAWRSTSGSALSTDTQYF. The V and J genes are TRBV30 and TRBJ2-3, with TRBD2 matching 11 bases. V trimming: 3 bases; J trimming: 0 bases; junction bases outside the gene matches: 11. The germline V gene has CDR1 GTSNPN and CDR2 SVGIG (reference sequence). This CDR3 is built from 18 residues.

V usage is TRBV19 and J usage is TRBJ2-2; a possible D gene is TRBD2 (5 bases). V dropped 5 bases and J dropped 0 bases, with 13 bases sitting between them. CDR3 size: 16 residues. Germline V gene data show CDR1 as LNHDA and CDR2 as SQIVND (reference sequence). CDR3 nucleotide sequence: TGTGCCAGTAGTGTTCTAGCAACGACGAACACCGGGGAGCTGTTTTTT. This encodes CASSVLATTNTGELFF.

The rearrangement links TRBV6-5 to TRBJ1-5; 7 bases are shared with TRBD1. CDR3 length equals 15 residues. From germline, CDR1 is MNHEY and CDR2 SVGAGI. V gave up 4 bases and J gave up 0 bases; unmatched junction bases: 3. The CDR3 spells CASSSGQASNQPQHF. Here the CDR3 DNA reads TGTGCCAGCAGTTCAGGACAGGCTAGCAATCAGCCCCAGCATTTT.

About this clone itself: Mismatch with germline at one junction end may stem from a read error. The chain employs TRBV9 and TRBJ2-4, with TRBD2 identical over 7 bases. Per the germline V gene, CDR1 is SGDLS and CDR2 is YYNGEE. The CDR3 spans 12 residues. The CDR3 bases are TGTGCCAGCAGCCCCCGCGGGGGTTTCCCCGTCTTC. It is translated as CASSPRGGFPVF.

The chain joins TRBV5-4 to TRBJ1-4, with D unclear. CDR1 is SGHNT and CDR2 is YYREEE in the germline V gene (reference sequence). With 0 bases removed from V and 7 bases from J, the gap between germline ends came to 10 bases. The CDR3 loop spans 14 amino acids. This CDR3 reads CASSLGAEGEKLFF. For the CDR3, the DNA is TGTGCCAGCAGCTTGGGCGCGGAGGGTGAAAAACTGTTTTTT. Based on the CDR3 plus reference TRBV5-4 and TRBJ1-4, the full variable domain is ETGVTQSPTHLIKTRGQQVTLRCSSQSGHNTVSWYQQALGQGPQFIFQYYREEENGRGNFPPRFSGLQFPNYSSELNVNALELDDSALYLCASSLGAEGEKLFFGSGTQLSVL.

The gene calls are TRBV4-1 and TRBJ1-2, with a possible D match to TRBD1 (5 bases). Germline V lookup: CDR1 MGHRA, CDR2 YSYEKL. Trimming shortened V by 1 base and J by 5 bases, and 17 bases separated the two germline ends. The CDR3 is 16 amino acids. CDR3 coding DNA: TGCGCCAGCAGCCAAGTTGTGGGGGGGGGAGTTTATGGCTACACCTTC. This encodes CASSQVVGGGVYGYTF.

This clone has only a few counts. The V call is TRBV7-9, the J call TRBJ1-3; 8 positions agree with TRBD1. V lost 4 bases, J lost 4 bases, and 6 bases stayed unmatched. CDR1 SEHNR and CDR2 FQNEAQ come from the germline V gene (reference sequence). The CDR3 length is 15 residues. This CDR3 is CASSSSRGRGNTIYF. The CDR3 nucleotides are TGTGCCAGCAGCTCCAGCAGGGGGCGCGGAAACACCATATATTTT.

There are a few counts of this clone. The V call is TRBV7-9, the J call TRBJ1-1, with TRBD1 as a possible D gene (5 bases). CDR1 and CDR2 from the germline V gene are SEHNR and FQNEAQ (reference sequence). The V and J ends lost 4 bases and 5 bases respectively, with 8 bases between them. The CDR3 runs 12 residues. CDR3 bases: TGTGCCAGCAGCTATGGGGGGACTGAAGCTTTCTTT. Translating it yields CASSYGGTEAFF.

CDR3 sequence reads: CASSLSGAGEQFF. In DNA, the CDR3 is TGTGCCAGCAGCTTATCAGGGGCCGGTGAGCAGTTCTTC. This rearrangement joins TRBV7-6 to TRBJ2-1; weak D call: TRBD1 (6 bases). The V gene's germline CDR1 is SGHVS and CDR2 FNYEAQ. Deletions cut 2 bases from V and 9 bases from J, with 11 bases between. This CDR3 has 13 amino acids.

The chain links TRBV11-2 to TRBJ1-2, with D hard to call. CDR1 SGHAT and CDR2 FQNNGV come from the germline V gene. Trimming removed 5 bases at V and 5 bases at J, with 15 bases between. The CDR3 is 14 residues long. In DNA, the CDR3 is TGTGCCAGCAGCCCAGGAGGAACCCAATATGGCTACACCTTC. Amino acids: CASSPGGTQYGYTF.

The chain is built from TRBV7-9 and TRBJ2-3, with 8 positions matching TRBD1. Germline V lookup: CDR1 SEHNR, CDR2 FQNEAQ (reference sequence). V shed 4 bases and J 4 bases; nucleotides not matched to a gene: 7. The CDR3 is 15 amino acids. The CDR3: CASSSTGEFPDTQYF. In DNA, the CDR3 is TGTGCCAGCAGCTCGACAGGGGAGTTCCCAGATACGCAGTATTTT.

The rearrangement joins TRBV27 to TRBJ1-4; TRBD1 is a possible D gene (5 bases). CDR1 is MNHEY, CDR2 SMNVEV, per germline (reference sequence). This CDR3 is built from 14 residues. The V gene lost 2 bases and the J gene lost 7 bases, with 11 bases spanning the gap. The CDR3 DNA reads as TGTGCCAGCAGTTTAGCAGGGATCGGTGAAAAACTGTTTTTT. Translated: CASSLAGIGEKLFF. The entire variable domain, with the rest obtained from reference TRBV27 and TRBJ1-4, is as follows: EAQVTQNPRYLITVTGKKLTVTCSQNMNHEYMSWYRQDPGLGLRQIYYSMNVEVTDKGDVPEGYKVSRKEKRNFPLILESPSPNQTSLYFCASSLAGIGEKLFFGSGTQLSVL.

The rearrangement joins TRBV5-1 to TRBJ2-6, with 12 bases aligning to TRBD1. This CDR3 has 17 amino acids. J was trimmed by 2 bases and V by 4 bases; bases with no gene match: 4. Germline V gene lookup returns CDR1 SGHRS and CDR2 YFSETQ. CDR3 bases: TGCGCCAGCAGCCCCGGGACAGGGGGCGCTGGGGCCAACGTCCTGACTTTC. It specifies CASSPGTGGAGANVLTF.